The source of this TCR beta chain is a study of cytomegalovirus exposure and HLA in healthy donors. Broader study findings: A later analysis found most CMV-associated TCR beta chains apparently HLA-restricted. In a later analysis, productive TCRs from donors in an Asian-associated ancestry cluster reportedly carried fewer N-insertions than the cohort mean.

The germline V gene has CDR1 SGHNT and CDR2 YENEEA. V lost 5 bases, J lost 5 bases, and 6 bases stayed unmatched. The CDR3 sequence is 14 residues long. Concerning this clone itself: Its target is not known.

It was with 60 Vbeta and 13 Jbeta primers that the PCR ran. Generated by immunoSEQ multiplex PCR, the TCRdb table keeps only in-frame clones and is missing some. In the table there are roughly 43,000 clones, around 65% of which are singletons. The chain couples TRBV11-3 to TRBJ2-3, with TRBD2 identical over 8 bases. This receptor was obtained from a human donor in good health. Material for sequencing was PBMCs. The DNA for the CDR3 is TGTGCCAGCAGCGCCGGGGGGGCCCAAGATACGCAGTATTTT. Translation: CASSAGGAQDTQYF.